These 8 T cell receptor beta chains were all obtained from the same sample, sequenced in a study of cytomegalovirus exposure and HLA in healthy donors. Primers: 60 Vbeta forward and 13 Jbeta reverse. The method was immunoSEQ multiplex PCR; TCRdb's version includes in-frame clones alone and lacks a portion of them. In the table there are 150,000 to 200,000 clones, about 87% of which are singletons. The sequencing sample was made of PBMCs. Receptors originate from a young woman in good health and CMV-seronegative.

The chain couples TRBV28 to TRBJ1-2, with 7 bases aligning to TRBD1. Trimming cost V 8 bases and J 0 bases; bases outside gene matches: 0. Germline CDR1 is MDHEN and CDR2 is SYDVKM. The length of the CDR3 is 12 residues. For the CDR3, the DNA is TGTGCCAGCGGACAGGCTAACTATGGCTACACCTTC. Its protein is CASGQANYGYTF.

The chain has TRBV18 and TRBJ2-1; the match to TRBD2 covers 12 bases. The CDR3 is made up of 14 amino acids. V lost 9 bases, J lost 6 bases, and 6 bases stayed unmatched. From germline, CDR1 is KGHSH and CDR2 LQKENI. The CDR3, as DNA: TGTGCCAGTGCACTAGCGGGAGGCCTCAATGAGCAGTTCTTC. It codes for CASALAGGLNEQFF. Full variable domain (outside the CDR3, taken from reference TRBV18 and TRBJ2-1): NAGVMQNPRHLVRRRGQEARLRCSPMKGHSHVYWYRQLPEEGLKFMVYLQKENIIDESGMPKERFSAEFPKEGPSILRIQQVVRGDSAAYFCASALAGGLNEQFFGPGTRLTVL.

The chain combines TRBV2 with TRBJ2-7; D gene ambiguous. The germline V gene encodes CDR1 SNHLY and CDR2 FYNNEI. Trimming took 6 bases from V and 0 from J, leaving 9 bases between them. The CDR3 length is 13 residues. CDR3 sequence: CASRVDNSYEQYF. The CDR3 DNA is TGTGCCAGCAGGGTAGACAACTCCTACGAGCAGTACTTC.

The chain employs TRBV6-5 and TRBJ2-1; D gene unclear. Per the germline V gene, CDR1 is MNHEY and CDR2 is SVGAGI. This CDR3 comprises 13 residues. The V end was cut by 5 bases, the J end by 4 bases, with 9 bases between. The CDR3 reads CASSTWAYNEQFF. DNA for the CDR3: TGTGCCAGCAGTACCTGGGCATACAATGAGCAGTTCTTC.

J is TRBJ2-1 and V is TRBV7-9, with D possibly TRBD1 on 6 matching bases. The V gene lost 1 base and the J gene lost 6 bases, with 13 bases spanning the gap. The CDR3 loop spans 15 amino acids. In germline, CDR1 is SEHNR, CDR2 FQNEAQ (reference sequence). CDR3 in DNA: TGTGCCAGCAGCTTAGGGACAGCTTCCGCCAATGAGCAGTTCTTC. It yields the protein CASSLGTASANEQFF.

This rearrangement joins TRBV18 to TRBJ1-5; no clear D. CDR1 is KGHSH and CDR2 is LQKENI in the germline V gene. The germline V and J ends were trimmed by 3 bases and 1 base, with 16 bases remaining between them. The CDR3 extends over 17 amino acids. The DNA for the CDR3 is TGTGCCAGCTCACCCTCGAGCGGGTTAGAAAGCAATCAGCCCCAGCATTTT. Amino acids: CASSPSSGLESNQPQHF.

The chain recombines TRBV6-5 with TRBJ1-2; maybe TRBD1 (5 bases). V lost 7 bases, J lost 2 bases, and 8 bases lay in between. The CDR3 totals 12 residues. Germline V gene data show CDR1 as MNHEY and CDR2 as SVGAGI. In DNA, the CDR3 is TGTGCCAGCACGACAGCCAACTATGGCTACACCTTC. Protein product: CASTTANYGYTF.

This chain joins TRBV7-9 and TRBJ1-3; D unclear. This CDR3 contains 13 residues. V lost 5 bases and J 4 bases, leaving 9 bases between the germline ends. Germline CDR1 is SEHNR and CDR2 is FQNEAQ (reference sequence). The CDR3 here is CASSHSRGNTIYF. The CDR3 nucleotides are TGTGCCAGCAGCCACTCTAGGGGAAACACCATATATTTT.